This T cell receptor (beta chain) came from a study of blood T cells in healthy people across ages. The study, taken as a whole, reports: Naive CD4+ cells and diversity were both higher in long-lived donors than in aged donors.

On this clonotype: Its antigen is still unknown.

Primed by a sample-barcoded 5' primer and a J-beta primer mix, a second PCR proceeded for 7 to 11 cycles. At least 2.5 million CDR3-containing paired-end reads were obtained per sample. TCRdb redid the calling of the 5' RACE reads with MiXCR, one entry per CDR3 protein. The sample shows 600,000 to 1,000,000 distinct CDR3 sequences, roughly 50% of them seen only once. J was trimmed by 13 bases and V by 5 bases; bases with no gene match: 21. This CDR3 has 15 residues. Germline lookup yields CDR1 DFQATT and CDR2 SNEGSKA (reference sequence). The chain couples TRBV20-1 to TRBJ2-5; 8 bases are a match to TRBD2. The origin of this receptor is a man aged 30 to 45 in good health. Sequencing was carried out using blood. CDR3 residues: CSAPWLAGSKYERYF. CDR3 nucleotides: TGCAGTGCTCCCTGGCTAGCGGGCTCTAAATACGAGCGGTACTTC.